The clone carrying this T cell receptor beta chain has a handful of counts. V lost 8 bases to trimming and J lost 6 bases, with 17 bases between them. The CDR3 runs to 13 residues. Germline-derived CDR1 and CDR2 are LNHDA and SQIVND (reference sequence). The record originates from a study of cytomegalovirus exposure and HLA in healthy donors. Study as a whole: Both the roughly 120 validation repertoires and the roughly 700 first-cohort repertoires used the same platform, as reported by a later analysis.

Only in-frame clones appear in the TCRdb table, and some are missing; sequencing was by immunoSEQ multiplex PCR. This table has more than 150,000 clones, roughly 91% appearing once. The sample comprised PBMCs. The receptor comes from a man aged 18 to 30 in good health and CMV-seronegative. This chain joins TRBV19 and TRBJ2-7, with a weak D call TRBD2 (5 bases). CDR3 coding DNA: TGTGCCAGTTCCACCCCGCGGCTAGCCGAGCAGTACTTC. Encoded protein: CASSTPRLAEQYF.